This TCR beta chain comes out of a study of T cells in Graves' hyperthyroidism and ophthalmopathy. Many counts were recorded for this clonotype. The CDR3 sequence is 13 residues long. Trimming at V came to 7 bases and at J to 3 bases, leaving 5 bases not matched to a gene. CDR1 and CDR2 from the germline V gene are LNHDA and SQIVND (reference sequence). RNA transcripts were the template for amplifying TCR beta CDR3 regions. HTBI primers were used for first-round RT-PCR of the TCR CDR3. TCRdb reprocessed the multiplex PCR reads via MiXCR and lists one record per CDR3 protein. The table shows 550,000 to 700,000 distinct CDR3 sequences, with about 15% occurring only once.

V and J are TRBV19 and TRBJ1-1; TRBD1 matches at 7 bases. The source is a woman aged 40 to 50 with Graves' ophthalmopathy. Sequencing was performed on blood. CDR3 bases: TGTGCCAGTAAGACAGGGTTGCACACTGAAGCTTTCTTT. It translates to CASKTGLHTEAFF.